This entry lists 10 T cell receptor beta chains sequenced from one sample in a study of T-cell reconstitution after alpha-beta-depleted transplantation in children. The TCRbeta library was prepared with unique molecular identifiers. TCRdb re-called the PCR reads with MiXCR, one entry per CDR3 protein. The table includes 27,000 or so distinct CDR3 sequences, 15% to 20% detected once. Sequenced here: PBMCs, mostly from graft donor cells, sampled 60 days after TCRalphabeta/CD19-depleted stem cell transplant. These receptors originate from a male patient aged 2-9 years who had a stem cell transplant for acute lymphoblastic leukemia, so the T cells may come from the graft donor.

The CDR3 reads CATGTSGTEQYF. Here the CDR3 DNA reads TGTGCCACCGGGACTAGCGGGACCGAGCAGTACTTC. The chain links TRBV25-1 to TRBJ2-7; 13 bases match TRBD2. V gave up 10 bases and J gave up 6 bases; unmatched junction bases: 3. Germline V lookup: CDR1 MGHDK, CDR2 SYGVNS. This CDR3 spans 12 amino acids.

This chain joins TRBV7-2 and TRBJ2-2, with a weak D call TRBD1 (6 bases). Trimming took 5 bases from V and 4 from J, leaving 14 bases between them. Per the germline V gene, CDR1 is SGHTA and CDR2 is FQGNSA. CDR3 length: 15 residues. The CDR3 protein is CASSPQGWATGELFF. The CDR3 DNA is TGTGCCAGCAGCCCCCAGGGGTGGGCCACCGGGGAGCTGTTTTTT. Looking up the rest from reference TRBV7-2 and TRBJ2-2 gives the full variable domain: GAGVSQSPSNKVTEKGKDVELRCDPISGHTALYWYRQSLGQGLEFLIYFQGNSAPDKSGLPSDRFSAERTGGSVSTLTIQRTQQEDSAVYLCASSPQGWATGELFFGEGSRLTVL.

This clonotype was picked up many times. The chain has TRBV7-2 and TRBJ1-3, with D hard to call. The CDR3 length is 15 residues. The V gene lost 0 bases and the J gene lost 4 bases, with 10 bases spanning the gap. From germline, CDR1 is SGHTA and CDR2 FQGNSA. The CDR3 sequence is CASSLAHRSGNTIYF. The DNA of the CDR3 is TGTGCCAGCAGCTTAGCTCACAGATCGGGAAACACCATATATTTT.

This clonotype was found many times. The chain carries TRBV20-1 and TRBJ2-5; no reliable D call. Germline loops: CDR1 DFQATT, CDR2 SNEGSKA (reference sequence). Trimming removed 3 bases from V and 0 bases from J, with 5 bases in between. There are 12 residues in the CDR3. The CDR3 DNA sequence: TGCAGTGCTAGTTGGTACCAAGAGACCCAGTACTTC. It yields the protein CSASWYQETQYF.

The V gene is TRBV2, the J gene TRBJ2-3, with 8 bases aligning to TRBD2. The CDR3 is 17 residues long. In germline, CDR1 is SNHLY, CDR2 FYNNEI. V shed 11 bases, J shed 2 bases, and the junction held 18 bases outside the gene matches. CDR3 amino acids: CALLGEGRGDFTDTQYF. CDR3 coding DNA: TGTGCCCTCTTAGGGGAGGGGCGGGGGGATTTCACAGATACGCAGTATTTT.

V usage is TRBV20-1 and J usage is TRBJ2-3; the D is unclear. Trimming stripped 5 bases from V and 8 bases from J, with 11 bases between. Germline V gene lookup returns CDR1 DFQATT and CDR2 SNEGSKA (reference sequence). The CDR3 contains 11 residues. CDR3 protein: CSAPQASTQYF. The CDR3 bases are TGCAGTGCTCCTCAGGCGAGTACGCAGTATTTT.

This clonotype was counted at least ten times. V and J are TRBV24-1 and TRBJ2-1; 7 bases match TRBD1. CDR3 length equals 14 residues. V lost 4 bases and J lost 9; bases outside the gene matches: 8. Per germline, CDR1 KGHDR and CDR2 SFDVKD. DNA of the CDR3: TGTGCCACCAGTGAATACGGACAGGCGGGTGAGCAGTTCTTC. Its translation: CATSEYGQAGEQFF.

In its sample, this clonotype was seen a few times. This chain joins TRBV6-6 and TRBJ2-5, with D unresolved. Looked up from germline, CDR1 is MNHNY and CDR2 is SVGAGI (reference sequence). Trimming took 3 bases from V and 4 from J, leaving 3 bases between them. The CDR3 extends over 11 amino acids. The CDR3 DNA is TGTGCCAGCAGTTATGGAGAGACCCAGTACTTC. Its protein product is CASSYGETQYF.

V is TRBV4-3 and J is TRBJ2-7; no reliable D call. Between the trimmed V and J ends, which lost 0 bases and 1 base, there was a span of 13 bases. This CDR3 region has 16 residues. CDR1 is LGHNA and CDR2 is YSLEER in the germline V gene. DNA of the CDR3: TGCGCCAGCAGCCAAGATTCCCAGGTTGCTTCCTACGAGCAGTACTTC. Translated, it gives CASSQDSQVASYEQYF.

The chain recombines TRBV7-9 with TRBJ2-7; 7 positions agree with TRBD1. After removal of 5 bases from V and 5 bases from J, the junction contained 12 bases not matched to a gene. The V gene's germline CDR1 is SEHNR and CDR2 FQNEAQ (reference sequence). CDR3 length: 15 amino acids. In DNA, the CDR3 is TGTGCCAGCAGCCCACGAGACAGGGCCCCCCACGAGCAGTACTTC. Protein sequence: CASSPRDRAPHEQYF.